The clone carrying this T cell receptor beta chain was picked up many times. Reverse transcription used around 480 ng RNA and constant-region primers for alpha and beta. Alpha and beta chain libraries were made separately by chain-specific third strand synthesis with multiplexing indices. TCRdb reanalysed the 5' RACE reads using MiXCR and keeps one entry per CDR3 protein. Altogether 13,000 or so distinct CDR3 sequences are present, more than 8.5% being singletons, with the ten largest covering about 6.3%. The data were taken from a study of HIV-infected patients and healthy controls. The repertoire came from unfractionated whole blood and reflected all unsorted peripheral T cells. Trimming cost V 3 bases and J 0 bases, with 9 bases left between them. CDR3 length: 15 residues. The germline CDR1 and CDR2 sequences are SGHTA and FQGNSA.

Sequencing input: blood. The sequence was collected from an adult in good health. The chain couples TRBV7-2 to TRBJ2-1; no definite D call. The CDR3 here is CASSFDRTSYNEQFF. The CDR3 DNA follows: TGTGCCAGCAGCTTTGATCGTACCTCCTACAATGAGCAGTTCTTC.